The clone carrying this T cell receptor (beta chain) has only one observation. The antigen remains undetermined. The source of the sample is a study of T cells in tuberculosis. Study-level background: T cells were selected with CD1B tetramers loaded with glucose monomycolate. A South African cohort included IGRA-negative adolescents, latently infected IGRA-positive adolescents and adults with active tuberculosis. Regarding the study as a whole: Active tuberculosis TCR-alpha repertoires lay closer to GMM-specific TCRs than IGRA-negative controls, suggesting clonal expansion. The TCR-beta difference was not significant; alpha differences partly reflected length.

This table comes from immunoSEQ multiplex PCR, and its TCRdb copy is limited to in-frame clones, with some not included. The sample comprises more than 35,000 clones, 85% to 95% of which are singletons, and 6.5% to 8.5% rests with the top ten. Input material: PBMCs. The clonotype was recovered from a donor between 5 and 29 years old with latent tuberculosis or without tuberculosis infection.

CDR3 DNA: TGTGCCAGCGGCGGGGCCTCTGGGGCCAACGTCCTGACTTTC. This translates into CASGGASGANVLTF. The chain joins TRBV6-5 to TRBJ2-6; D possibly corresponds to TRBD2 (6 bases). This CDR3 region has 14 residues. Germline assignment: CDR1 MNHEY and CDR2 SVGAGI. V lost 8 bases and J lost 0, with 8 bases in between.